A single sample gave rise to the 20 T cell receptor beta chains below, sequenced in a study of monozygotic twins with inflammatory bowel disease. TCRdb reprocessed the 5' RACE reads and reports one entry per CDR3 protein, with no DNA. This sample's clone table lists about 210,000 distinct CDR3 sequences. Sequencing was done on a sample of blood. Receptors originate from a human donor with ulcerative colitis or Crohn's disease, or a healthy co-twin of an affected twin (not recorded which).

The chain employs TRBV7-9 and TRBJ1-1; TCRdb names TRBD1, which stays unverified in the absence of DNA. This CDR3 is 15 amino acids long. Per germline, CDR1 SEHNR and CDR2 FQNEAQ (reference sequence). CDR3: CASSVLQGMGTEAFF.

The rearrangement links TRBV27 to TRBJ1-1. The CDR3 contains 13 residues. The germline V gene encodes CDR1 MNHEY and CDR2 SMNVEV (reference sequence). CDR3 region: CASSDRGVSEAFF.

The chain recombines TRBV6-5 with TRBJ2-5. This CDR3 has 14 residues. Germline V gene lookup returns CDR1 MNHEY and CDR2 SVGAGI. The CDR3: CASSYLLTGETQYF.

The V gene is TRBV28, the J gene TRBJ2-3; TCRdb designates TRBD1, a call that cannot be tested without DNA. The CDR3 extends over 16 amino acids. The germline CDR1 and CDR2 sequences are MDHEN and SYDVKM. The CDR3 region is CASSPMDRVGTDTQYF.

J is TRBJ1-6 and V is TRBV6-1; there is no DNA to check the TCRdb D call of TRBD1. The CDR3 spans 14 residues. Germline values: CDR1 MNHNS, CDR2 SASEGT. The chain's CDR3 is CASSPGQGSLPLHF.

The rearrangement joins TRBV19 to TRBJ1-2. Germline assignment: CDR1 LNHDA and CDR2 SQIVND (reference sequence). The CDR3 has 12 residues. CDR3: CASSLTADGYTF.

This rearrangement joins TRBV6-2 or TRBV6-3 to TRBJ2-1; no DNA is available, so the TRBD1 call from TCRdb remains unchecked. Germline V gives CDR1 MNHEY, CDR2 SVGEGT. The CDR3 contains 16 residues. Here the CDR3 reads CASSLRRSGGDNEQFF.

This sequence joins TRBV5-1 and TRBJ1-1; TCRdb selects TRBD1, and the lack of DNA leaves this call unchecked. CDR1 SGHRS and CDR2 YFSETQ come from the germline V gene. The CDR3 has 15 residues. The CDR3 sequence: CASSLWGQGDTEAFF.

The J gene is TRBJ2-3, the V gene TRBV20-1; TCRdb lists TRBD2, though no DNA is available to test this call. This CDR3 comprises 14 residues. Germline V lookup: CDR1 DFQATT, CDR2 SNEGSKA (reference sequence). The CDR3 sequence: CSAVATSGSDTQYF.

The genes are TRBV29-1 and TRBJ1-2. The CDR3 runs 12 residues. Germline assignment: CDR1 SQVTM and CDR2 ANQGSEA. The CDR3 here is CSVDWGAYGYTF. The variable domain in full, completed from reference TRBV29-1 and TRBJ1-2, reads SAVISQKPSRDICQRGTSLTIQCQVDSQVTMMFWYRQQPGQSLTLIATANQGSEATYESGFVIDKFPISRPNLTFSTLTVSNMSPEDSSIYLCSVDWGAYGYTFGSGTRLTVV.

The V gene is TRBV30, the J gene TRBJ1-1. The CDR3 is 13 amino acids. Germline V lookup: CDR1 GTSNPN, CDR2 SVGIG (reference sequence). CDR3 amino acids: CAWIVGLGTEAFF. Filled out from reference TRBV30 and TRBJ1-1, the complete variable domain reads SQTIHQWPATLVQPVGSPLSLECTVEGTSNPNLYWYRQAAGRGLQLLFYSVGIGQISSEVPQNLSASRPQDRQFILSSKKLLLSDSGFYLCAWIVGLGTEAFFGQGTRLTVV.

This sequence joins TRBV5-1 and TRBJ2-6; the D gene TCRdb calls, TRBD1, cannot be checked with no DNA. Germline values: CDR1 SGHRS, CDR2 YFSETQ. The CDR3 covers 17 residues. CDR3 sequence reads: CASSLQGDGSGANVLTF.

This chain links TRBV15 with TRBJ2-5; absent DNA, TCRdb's TRBD1 call cannot be checked. This CDR3 contains 14 residues. Germline V gene data show CDR1 as LNHNV and CDR2 as YYDKDF (reference sequence). CDR3 sequence: CATSSPGQGETQYF.

V is TRBV6-2 or TRBV6-3 and J is TRBJ1-1. Per germline, CDR1 MNHEY and CDR2 SVGEGT. This CDR3 contains 16 residues. This CDR3 is CASSYAPRNLGTEAFF.

The chain employs TRBV27 and TRBJ2-3; TCRdb selects TRBD2, and the lack of DNA leaves this call unchecked. The CDR3 runs to 16 residues. From germline, CDR1 is MNHEY and CDR2 SMNVEV (reference sequence). CDR3 loop: CASSPQKAGGTDTQYF.

The CDR3 loop reads CASILNTEAFF. The chain carries TRBV28 and TRBJ1-1. Germline assignment: CDR1 MDHEN and CDR2 SYDVKM. The CDR3 sequence is 11 residues long.

The genes are TRBV6-1 and TRBJ2-3. CDR3 length: 15 residues. Germline lookup yields CDR1 MNHNS and CDR2 SASEGT. CDR3 loop: CASSQPGLAPDTQYF.

V usage is TRBV5-6 and J usage is TRBJ2-7; the D gene TCRdb calls, TRBD2, cannot be checked with no DNA. CDR3 length equals 15 residues. Germline CDR1 and CDR2: SGHDT and YYEEEE. CDR3 sequence reads: CASSSLAGVSYEQYF.

CDR3 amino acids: CASSSPGAYNEQFF. The rearrangement links TRBV28 to TRBJ2-1; TCRdb's assignment of TRBD1 cannot be checked, as there is no DNA. The germline gives CDR1 MDHEN, CDR2 SYDVKM. The CDR3 contains 14 residues.

This chain uses TRBV30 with TRBJ2-7; TCRdb lists TRBD1, though no DNA is available to test this call. The CDR3 sequence is 14 residues long. CDR1 GTSNPN and CDR2 SVGIG come from the germline V gene (reference sequence). The CDR3 here is CAWSWGGTAYEQYF.